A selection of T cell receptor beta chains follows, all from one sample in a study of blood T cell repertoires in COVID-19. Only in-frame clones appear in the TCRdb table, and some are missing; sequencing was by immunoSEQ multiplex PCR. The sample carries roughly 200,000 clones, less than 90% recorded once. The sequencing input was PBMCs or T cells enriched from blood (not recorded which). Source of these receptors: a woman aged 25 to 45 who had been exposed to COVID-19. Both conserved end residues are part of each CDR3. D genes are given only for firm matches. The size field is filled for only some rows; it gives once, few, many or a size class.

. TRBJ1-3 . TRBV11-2 CANQRGNTIYF TGTGCCAACCAACGGGGAAACACCATATATTTT
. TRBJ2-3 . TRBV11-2 CASSFRQPSVTDTQYF TGTGCCAGCAGCTTCCGACAGCCGTCGGTCACAGATACGCAGTATTTT
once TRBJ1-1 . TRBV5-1 CASSGQMNTEAFF TGCGCCAGCAGCGGACAGATGAACACTGAAGCTTTCTTT
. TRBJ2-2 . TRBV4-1 CASSQDRAPNTGELFF TGCGCCAGCAGCCAAGACAGGGCCCCGAACACCGGGGAGCTGTTTTTT
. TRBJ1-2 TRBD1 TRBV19 CASSPFGTDSYGYTF TGTGCCAGTAGTCCGTTTGGGACAGACAGTTATGGCTACACCTTC
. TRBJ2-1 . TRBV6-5 CASSYARWNEQFF TGTGCCAGCAGTTACGCTAGATGGAATGAGCAGTTCTTC
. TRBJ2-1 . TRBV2 CASSEGLAGEQFF TGTGCCAGCAGTGAAGGGCTAGCAGGTGAGCAGTTCTTC
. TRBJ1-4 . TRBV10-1 CASSETRDGEKLFF TGCGCCAGCAGCGAGACTAGGGATGGGGAAAAACTGTTTTTT
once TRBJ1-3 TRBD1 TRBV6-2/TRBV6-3 CASSYRDRGDGNTIYF TGTGCCAGCAGTTACCGGGACAGGGGGGACGGAAACACCATATATTTT
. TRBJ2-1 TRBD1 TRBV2 CASSSGQGDEQFF TGTGCCAGCAGCTCGGGACAGGGGGATGAGCAGTTCTTC
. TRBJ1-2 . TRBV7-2 CAILDGVFYGYTF TGTGCCATCCTCGACGGGGTTTTCTATGGCTACACCTTC
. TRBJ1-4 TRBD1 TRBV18 CASSRDRGATNEKLFF TGTGCCAGCTCACGGGACAGGGGAGCCACTAATGAAAAACTGTTTTTT
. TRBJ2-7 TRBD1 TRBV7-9 CASSLLRQGTMNEQYF TGTGCCAGCAGCTTACTACGACAGGGTACCATGAACGAGCAGTACTTC
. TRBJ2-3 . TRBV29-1 CSVSPHLVGAQYF TGCAGCGTTAGCCCCCATCTCGTTGGAGCGCAGTATTTT
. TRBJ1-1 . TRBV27 CASSPPAGTEAFF TGTGCCAGCAGTCCCCCGGCGGGCACTGAAGCTTTCTTT
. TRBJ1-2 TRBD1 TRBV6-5 CASSRGQGNGYTF TGTGCCAGCAGTAGGGGACAGGGAAATGGCTACACCTTC
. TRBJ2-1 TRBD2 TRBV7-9 CASSLGGNYNEQFF TGTGCCAGCAGCTTGGGAGGGAACTACAATGAGCAGTTCTTC
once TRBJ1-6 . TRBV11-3 CASSQRPGGGNSPLHF TGTGCCAGCAGCCAGCGCCCCGGGGGGGGTAATTCACCCCTCCACTTT
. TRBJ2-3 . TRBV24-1 CATSDQLGDTQYF TGTGCCACCAGTGATCAACTAGGAGATACGCAGTATTTT
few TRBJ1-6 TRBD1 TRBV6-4 CASSRQGSNSPLHF TGTGCCAGCAGTAGACAGGGATCCAATTCACCCCTCCACTTT
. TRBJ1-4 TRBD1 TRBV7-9 CASSRGPGEKLFF TGTGCCAGCAGCAGGGGGCCGGGTGAAAAACTGTTTTTT
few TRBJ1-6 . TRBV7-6 CASSLGDWVNSPLHF TGTGCCAGCAGCTTAGGGGACTGGGTTAATTCACCCCTCCACTTT
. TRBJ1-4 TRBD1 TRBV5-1 CASSERTGLNEKLFF TGCGCCAGCAGCGAGAGGACAGGTCTCAATGAAAAACTGTTTTTT
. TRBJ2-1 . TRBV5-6 CASSLSEVARGASYNEQFF TGTGCCAGCAGCTTGAGTGAGGTTGCCAGGGGGGCATCCTACAATGAGCAGTTCTTC
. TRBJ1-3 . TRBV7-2 CASSLATTGNTIYF TGTGCCAGCAGCTTAGCGACAACTGGAAACACCATATATTTT
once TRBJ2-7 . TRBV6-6 CASSTTGFYEQYF TGTGCCAGCAGCACGACAGGTTTCTACGAGCAGTACTTC
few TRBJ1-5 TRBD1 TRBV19 CASSIYIGETGKHQPQHF TGTGCCAGTAGTATATATATCGGGGAGACAGGGAAACATCAGCCCCAGCATTTT
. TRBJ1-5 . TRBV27 CASSLSGARTQHF TGTGCCAGCAGTTTAAGCGGGGCAAGAACCCAGCATTTT
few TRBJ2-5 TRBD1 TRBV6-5 CASRYGQGWETQYF TGTGCCAGCAGATATGGACAGGGTTGGGAGACCCAGTACTTC
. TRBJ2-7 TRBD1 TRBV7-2 CASSLAGTGMYEQYF TGTGCCAGCAGCTTAGCCGGGACAGGGATGTACGAGCAGTACTTC
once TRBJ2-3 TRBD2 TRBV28 CASSLLGGGHTDTQYF TGTGCCAGCAGTTTATTAGGCGGGGGTCACACAGATACGCAGTATTTT
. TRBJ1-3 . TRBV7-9 CASSRGLQSSGNTIYF TGTGCCAGCAGCCGGGGACTTCAGAGCTCTGGAAACACCATATATTTT
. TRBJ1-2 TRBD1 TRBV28 CASSWGQGNGYTF TGTGCCAGCAGTTGGGGACAGGGCAATGGCTACACCTTC
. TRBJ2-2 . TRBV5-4 CASSPSTVTGELFF TGTGCCAGCAGCCCAAGCACAGTCACCGGGGAGCTGTTTTTT
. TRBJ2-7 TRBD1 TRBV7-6 CASSALQGAISYEQYF TGTGCCAGCAGCGCACTACAGGGGGCCATTTCCTACGAGCAGTACTTC
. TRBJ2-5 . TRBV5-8 CASSFGETQYF TGTGCCAGCAGCTTCGGAGAGACCCAGTACTTC
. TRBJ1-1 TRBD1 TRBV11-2 CASRPVQGVNTEAFF TGTGCCAGCAGACCCGTACAGGGGGTGAACACTGAAGCTTTCTTT
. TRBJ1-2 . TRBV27 CASSLTGGGGYTF TGTGCCAGCAGTTTAACGGGGGGAGGAGGCTACACCTTC
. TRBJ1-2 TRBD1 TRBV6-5 CASSRTGGGYGYTF TGTGCCAGCAGCCGGACAGGGGGAGGCTATGGCTACACCTTC
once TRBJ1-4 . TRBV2 CASRRVVQGSGVGRNEKLFF TGTGCCAGCAGGAGGGTCGTTCAGGGGTCCGGGGTTGGCCGTAATGAAAAACTGTTTTTT
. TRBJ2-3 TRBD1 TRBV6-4 CASSAGQGLGDTQYF TGTGCCAGCAGTGCTGGACAGGGTTTGGGAGATACGCAGTATTTT
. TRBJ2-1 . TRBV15 CATSRGTDSSYNEQFF TGTGCCACCAGCAGAGGGACCGACAGCTCCTACAATGAGCAGTTCTTC
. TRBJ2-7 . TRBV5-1 CASSLRDSYEQYF TGCGCCAGCAGCTTGAGAGATTCCTACGAGCAGTACTTC
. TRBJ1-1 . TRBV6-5 CASSYQGRMTEAFF TGTGCCAGCAGTTACCAGGGTAGGATGACTGAAGCTTTCTTT
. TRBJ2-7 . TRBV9 CASSATGFPYEQYF TGTGCCAGCAGCGCTACAGGGTTCCCCTACGAGCAGTACTTC
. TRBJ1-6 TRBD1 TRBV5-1 CASSSDRVDSPLHF TGCGCCAGCAGCTCTGACAGGGTAGATTCACCCCTCCACTTT
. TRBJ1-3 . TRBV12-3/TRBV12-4 CASSFNARNTIYF TGTGCCAGCAGTTTTAACGCGAGAAACACCATATATTTT
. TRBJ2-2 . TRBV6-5 CASSYSGVTGTGELFF TGTGCCAGCAGTTACTCCGGGGTTACGGGGACCGGGGAGCTGTTTTTT
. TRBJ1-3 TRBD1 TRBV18 CASSPSGQGHGNTIYF TGTGCCAGCTCACCCTCAGGACAGGGTCATGGAAACACCATATATTTT
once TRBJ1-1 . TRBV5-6 CASSSTRGSTEAFF TGTGCCAGCAGCTCCACGAGGGGGAGCACTGAAGCTTTCTTT
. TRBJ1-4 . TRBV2 CASSRRGGEGEKLFF TGTGCCAGCAGCCGAAGAGGAGGTGAAGGCGAAAAACTGTTTTTT
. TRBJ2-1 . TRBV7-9 CASTRERGNEQFF TGTGCCAGCACCCGGGAGCGAGGAAATGAGCAGTTCTTC
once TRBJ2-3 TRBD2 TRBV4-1 CASSQDRSGAGSTDTQYF TGCGCCAGCAGCCAAGATCGCAGCGGGGCGGGATCCACAGATACGCAGTATTTT
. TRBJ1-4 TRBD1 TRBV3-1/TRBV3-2 CASSQGQGDEKLFF TGTGCCAGCAGCCAGGGACAGGGGGATGAAAAACTGTTTTTT
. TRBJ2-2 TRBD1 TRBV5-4 CAIHRGPTGELFF TGTGCCATTCACAGGGGCCCCACCGGGGAGCTGTTTTTT
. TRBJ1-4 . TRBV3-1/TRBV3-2 CASSQETVFNEKLFF TGTGCCAGCAGCCAAGAGACAGTGTTTAATGAAAAACTGTTTTTT
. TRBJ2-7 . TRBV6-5 CASSYGQIYEQYF TGTGCCAGCAGTTACGGGCAAATCTACGAGCAGTACTTC
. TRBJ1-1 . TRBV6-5 CASSPNQGLNTEAFF TGTGCCAGCAGTCCCAACCAGGGGCTGAACACTGAAGCTTTCTTT
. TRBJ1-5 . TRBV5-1 CASSLDGRGVGQPQHF TGCGCCAGCAGCTTGGACGGCAGGGGAGTAGGCCAGCCCCAGCATTTT
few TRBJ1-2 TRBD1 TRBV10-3 CAIASDRGLGYTF TGTGCCATCGCCTCGGACAGGGGGCTTGGCTACACCTTC